This T cell receptor (beta chain) was sequenced in a study of blood T cell repertoires in COVID-19. Study-wide background: The study drew acute and convalescent COVID-19 samples from the United States, Italy and Spain.

Authors' analysis steps: The assay estimated nucleated cells by amplifying reference gene primers. Here immunoSEQ multiplex PCR was the method, and the copy in TCRdb shows in-frame clones only, minus some. V and J calls and clone size are as listed in that table; D and trimming were resolved from the DNA. The table shows around 300,000 clones, with 80% to 90% occurring only once. This clone was counted only a few times. V gave up 3 bases and J gave up 5 bases, with 7 bases separating them. The CDR3 runs to 13 residues. Recruitment covered some 25 US areas and drew participants whose ages spanned about 18 to 90 years. Cohorts were based on clinical histories the participants reported.

The material sequenced was PBMCs or T cells enriched from blood (not recorded which). This clonotype was obtained from a woman aged 18 to 35 who had recovered from COVID-19. The chain uses TRBV12-3 or TRBV12-4 and TRBJ1-4, with no clear D. The CDR3 loop reads CASSFRLNEKLFF. The CDR3, as DNA: TGTGCCAGCAGTTTCAGACTCAATGAAAAACTGTTTTTT.